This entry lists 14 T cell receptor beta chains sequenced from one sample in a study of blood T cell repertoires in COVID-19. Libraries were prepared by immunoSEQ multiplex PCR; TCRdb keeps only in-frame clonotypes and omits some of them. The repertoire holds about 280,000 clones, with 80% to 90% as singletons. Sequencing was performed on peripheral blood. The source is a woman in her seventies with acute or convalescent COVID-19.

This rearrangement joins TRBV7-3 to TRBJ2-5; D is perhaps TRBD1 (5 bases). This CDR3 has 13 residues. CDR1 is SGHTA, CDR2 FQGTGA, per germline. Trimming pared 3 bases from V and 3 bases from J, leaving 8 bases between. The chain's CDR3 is CASSFSREETQYF. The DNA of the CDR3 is TGTGCCAGCAGCTTTTCCAGGGAAGAGACCCAGTACTTC.

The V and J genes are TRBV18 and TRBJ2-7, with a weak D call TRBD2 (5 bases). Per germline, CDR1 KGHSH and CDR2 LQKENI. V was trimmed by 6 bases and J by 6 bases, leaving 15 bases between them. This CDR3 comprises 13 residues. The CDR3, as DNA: TGTGCCAGCTCTTCGGGGTTGGCGGGCGAGCAGTACTTC. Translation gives CASSSGLAGEQYF.

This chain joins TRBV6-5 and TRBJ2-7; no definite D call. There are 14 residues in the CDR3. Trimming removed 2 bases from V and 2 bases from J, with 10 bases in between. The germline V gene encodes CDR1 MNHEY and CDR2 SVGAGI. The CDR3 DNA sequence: TGTGCCAGCAGTTACAGCGCAGCGACCTACGAGCAGTACTTC. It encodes CASSYSAATYEQYF.

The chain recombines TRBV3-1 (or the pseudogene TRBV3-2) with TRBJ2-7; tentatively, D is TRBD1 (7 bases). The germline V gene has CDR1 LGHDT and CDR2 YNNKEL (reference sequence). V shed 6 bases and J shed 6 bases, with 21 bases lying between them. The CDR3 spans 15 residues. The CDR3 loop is CASRNAPGGHGEQYF. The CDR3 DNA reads TGTGCCAGCAGGAACGCGCCAGGGGGGCATGGCGAGCAGTACTTC.

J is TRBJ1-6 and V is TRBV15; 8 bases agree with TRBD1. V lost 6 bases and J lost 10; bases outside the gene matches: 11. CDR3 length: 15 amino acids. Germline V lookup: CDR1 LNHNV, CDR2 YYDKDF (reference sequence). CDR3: CATRNAGTGDSPLHF. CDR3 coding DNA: TGTGCCACCAGGAATGCCGGGACAGGAGACTCACCCCTCCACTTT. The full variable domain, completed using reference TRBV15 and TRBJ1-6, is DAMVIQNPRYQVTQFGKPVTLSCSQTLNHNVMYWYQQKSSQAPKLLFHYYDKDFNNEADTPDNFQSRRPNTSFCFLDIRSPGLGDTAMYLCATRNAGTGDSPLHFGNGTRLTVT.

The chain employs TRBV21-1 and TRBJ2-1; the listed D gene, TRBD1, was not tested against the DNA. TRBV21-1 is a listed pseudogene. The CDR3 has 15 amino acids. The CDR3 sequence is CASSARQGYYNEQFF. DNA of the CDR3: TGTGCCAGCAGCGCCCGACAGGGGTACTACAATGAGCAGTTCTTC.

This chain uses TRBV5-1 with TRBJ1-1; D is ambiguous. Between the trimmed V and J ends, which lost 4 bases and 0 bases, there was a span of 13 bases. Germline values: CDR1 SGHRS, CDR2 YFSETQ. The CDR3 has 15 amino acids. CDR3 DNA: TGCGCCAGCAGCCGGTTGGGCCCGATGAACACTGAAGCTTTCTTT. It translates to CASSRLGPMNTEAFF.

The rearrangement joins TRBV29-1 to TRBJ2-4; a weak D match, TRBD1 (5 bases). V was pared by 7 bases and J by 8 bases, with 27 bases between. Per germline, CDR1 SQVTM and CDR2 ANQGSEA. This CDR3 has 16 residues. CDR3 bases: TGCAGCGACCAAACAGGAGCCCTATTTTATTTGGACATTCAGTACTTC. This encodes CSDQTGALFYLDIQYF.

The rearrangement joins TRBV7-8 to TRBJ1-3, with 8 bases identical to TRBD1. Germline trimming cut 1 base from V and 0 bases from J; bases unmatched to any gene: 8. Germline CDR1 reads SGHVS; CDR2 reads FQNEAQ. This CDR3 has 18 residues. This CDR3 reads CASSLVASGTGSGNTIYF. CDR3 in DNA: TGTGCCAGCAGCTTAGTAGCTTCCGGGACAGGCTCTGGAAACACCATATATTTT.

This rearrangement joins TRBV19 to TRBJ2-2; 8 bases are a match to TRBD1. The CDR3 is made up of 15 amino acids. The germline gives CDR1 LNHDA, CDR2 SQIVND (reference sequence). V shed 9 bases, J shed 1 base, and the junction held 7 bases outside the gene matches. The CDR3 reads CASMRGTGNTGELFF. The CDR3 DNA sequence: TGTGCCAGCATGCGCGGGACAGGGAACACCGGGGAGCTGTTTTTT.

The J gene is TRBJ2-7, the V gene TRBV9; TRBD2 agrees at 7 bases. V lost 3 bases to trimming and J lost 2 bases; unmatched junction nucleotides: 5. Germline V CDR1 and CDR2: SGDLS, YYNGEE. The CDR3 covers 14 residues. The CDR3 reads CASSGPAGPYEQYF. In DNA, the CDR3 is TGTGCCAGCAGCGGCCCAGCGGGACCCTACGAGCAGTACTTC.

CDR3 amino acids: CASSPSRDPNTEAFF. DNA of the CDR3: TGTGCCAGCAGCCCCTCCCGGGATCCGAACACTGAAGCTTTCTTT. This chain joins TRBV3-1 (or the pseudogene TRBV3-2) and TRBJ1-1; no definite D call. This CDR3 has 15 amino acids. V was shortened by 4 bases and J by 1 base, with 13 bases between the two germline ends. Germline V lookup: CDR1 LGHDT, CDR2 YNNKEL (reference sequence).

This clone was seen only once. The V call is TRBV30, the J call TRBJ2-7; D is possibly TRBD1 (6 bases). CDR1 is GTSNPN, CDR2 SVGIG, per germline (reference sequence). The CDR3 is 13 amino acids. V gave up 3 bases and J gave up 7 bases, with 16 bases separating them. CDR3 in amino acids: CAWRRQEISEQYF. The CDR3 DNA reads TGTGCCTGGAGACGACAGGAGATATCAGAGCAGTACTTC. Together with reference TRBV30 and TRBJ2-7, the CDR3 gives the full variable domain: SQTIHQWPATLVQPVGSPLSLECTVEGTSNPNLYWYRQAAGRGLQLLFYSVGIGQISSEVPQNLSASRPQDRQFILSSKKLLLSDSGFYLCAWRRQEISEQYFGPGTRLTVT.

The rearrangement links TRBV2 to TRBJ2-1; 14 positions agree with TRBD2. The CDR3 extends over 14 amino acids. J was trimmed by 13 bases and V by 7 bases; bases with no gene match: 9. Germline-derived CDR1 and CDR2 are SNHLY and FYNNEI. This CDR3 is CASTGRTSGGLQFF. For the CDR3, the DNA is TGTGCCAGCACCGGGCGGACTAGCGGGGGGCTACAGTTCTTC.